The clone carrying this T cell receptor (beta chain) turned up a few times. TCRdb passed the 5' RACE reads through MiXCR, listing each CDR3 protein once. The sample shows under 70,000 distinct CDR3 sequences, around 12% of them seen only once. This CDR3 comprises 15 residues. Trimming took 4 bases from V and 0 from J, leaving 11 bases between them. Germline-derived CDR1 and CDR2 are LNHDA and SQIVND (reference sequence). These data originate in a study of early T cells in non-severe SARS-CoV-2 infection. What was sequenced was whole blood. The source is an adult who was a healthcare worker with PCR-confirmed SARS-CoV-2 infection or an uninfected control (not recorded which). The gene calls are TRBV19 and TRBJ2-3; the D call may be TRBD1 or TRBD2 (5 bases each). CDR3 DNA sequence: TGTGCCAGTAGTACCGGGACCTCTAGCACAGATACGCAGTATTTT. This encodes CASSTGTSSTDTQYF.